This entry lists 6 T cell receptor beta chains sequenced from one sample in a study of OX40 agonist ivuxolimab in advanced cancers. TCRdb keeps only in-frame clones here, not all; method: immunoSEQ multiplex PCR. The sample holds about 37,000 clones, roughly 90% seen once. The input for sequencing was CD4+ or CD8+ T cells sorted from blood, taken in a trial of the OX40 agonist ivuxolimab. The source of these receptors is an adult with an advanced solid tumor such as melanoma, head and neck, liver or kidney cancer.

V gene TRBV27 combines with J gene TRBJ1-5; tentative D call: TRBD1 (5 bases). From germline, CDR1 is MNHEY and CDR2 SMNVEV (reference sequence). Trimming pared 3 bases from V and 7 bases from J, leaving 13 bases between. The CDR3 is 14 residues long. CDR3 coding DNA: TGTGCCAGCAGTTTTCGGCAGGGATCACAGCCCCAGCATTTT. Encoded protein: CASSFRQGSQPQHF.

The V call is TRBV15, the J call TRBJ2-3; D is ambiguous. The germline V gene encodes CDR1 LNHNV and CDR2 YYDKDF (reference sequence). Trimming pared 3 bases from V and 0 bases from J, leaving 10 bases between. The CDR3 runs 15 residues. CDR3 DNA sequence: TGTGCCACCAGCAGTGGGCACCTTAGCACAGATACGCAGTATTTT. This codes for CATSSGHLSTDTQYF.

The chain recombines TRBV4-1 with TRBJ2-1; 7 bases align to TRBD1. Per the germline V gene, CDR1 is MGHRA and CDR2 is YSYEKL. This CDR3 region has 13 residues. V was clipped by 4 bases and J by 8 bases; unmatched bases: 5. CDR3: CASSPDRVHEQFF. DNA for the CDR3: TGCGCCAGCAGCCCCGACAGGGTCCATGAGCAGTTCTTC.

Only one count was recorded for this clone. The J gene is TRBJ2-1, the V gene TRBV5-1; 8 bases are shared with TRBD2. Germline CDR1 is SGHRS and CDR2 is YFSETQ. After removal of 6 bases from V and 10 bases from J, the junction contained 12 bases not matched to a gene. The CDR3 has 14 amino acids. Written as DNA, the CDR3 is TGCGCCAGCATGGTGGGCGGGGGGTTCGAGGAGCAGTTCTTC. Translation: CASMVGGGFEEQFF.

The rearrangement joins TRBV7-6 to TRBJ2-7; 7 bases match TRBD2. Germline lookup yields CDR1 SGHVS and CDR2 FNYEAQ. The CDR3 length is 14 residues. The J segment lost 3 bases and the V segment lost 1 base, leaving 3 bases of the junction unmatched. CDR3: CASSLGSGVYEQYF. CDR3 sequence (DNA): TGTGCCAGCAGCTTAGGAAGCGGGGTCTACGAGCAGTACTTC.

This clone is judged medium-sized. V usage is TRBV27 and J usage is TRBJ1-2; D perhaps matches TRBD1 (5 bases). CDR3 size: 15 residues. Germline V lookup: CDR1 MNHEY, CDR2 SMNVEV (reference sequence). Trimming shortened V by 0 bases and J by 4 bases, and 12 bases separated the two germline ends. CDR3 nucleotides: TGTGCCAGCAGTTTATCGGGCAGGGCTGTCTATGGCTACACCTTC. This encodes CASSLSGRAVYGYTF.